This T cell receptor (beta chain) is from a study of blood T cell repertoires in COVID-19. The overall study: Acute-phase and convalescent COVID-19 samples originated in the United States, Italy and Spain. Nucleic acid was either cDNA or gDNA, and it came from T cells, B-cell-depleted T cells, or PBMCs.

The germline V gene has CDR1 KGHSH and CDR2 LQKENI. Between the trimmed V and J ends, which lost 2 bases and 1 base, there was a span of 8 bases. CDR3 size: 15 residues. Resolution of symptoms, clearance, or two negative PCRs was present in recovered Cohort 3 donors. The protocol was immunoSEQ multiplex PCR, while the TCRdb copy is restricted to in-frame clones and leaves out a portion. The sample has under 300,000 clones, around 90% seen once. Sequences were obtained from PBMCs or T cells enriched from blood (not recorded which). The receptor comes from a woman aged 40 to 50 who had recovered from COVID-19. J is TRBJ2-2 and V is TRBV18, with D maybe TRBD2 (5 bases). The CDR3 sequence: CASSPGRQNTGELFF. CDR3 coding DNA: TGTGCCAGCTCACCAGGGAGACAGAACACCGGGGAGCTGTTTTTT.